The clone carrying this TCR beta chain was seen only a few times. The antigen is not known. This sample is drawn from a study of beta chain features in type 1 diabetes. Study-level points and caveats: In all four CD4+ subsets, TCRB CDR3 length was significantly, moderately reduced in type 1 diabetes. Patients showed naive, central memory and Treg TCRB repertoires that appeared more similar than those of healthy donors. Possible PCR preference for shorter templates applied equally to patients and controls.

Expressed TCRB transcripts were sequenced after all isolated RNA was converted to cDNA. Assay used: immunoSEQ multiplex PCR; TCRdb lists only in-frame clones, some missing. This sample yields 600,000 to 700,000 clones, of which 9.5% to 15% are seen a single time; roughly 0.11% belongs to the top ten. This CDR3 contains 12 residues. The germline CDR1 and CDR2 sequences are SQVTM and ANQGSEA. The ends were cut back, 5 bases at V and 6 bases at J, with 11 bases in the middle. Around 100 mL of blood, on average, came from one heparinised draw per donor. A sort by CD45RO/CCR7/CD25/CD127/CD95/CD27 yielded CD4+ naive, central memory, regulatory and stem cell-like memory cells.

The rearrangement joins TRBV29-1 to TRBJ2-1; D might be TRBD2 (5 bases). The receptor was derived from a young man with type 1 diabetes. Sequencing was performed on naive CD4+ T cells from blood. The CDR3 bases are TGCAGCGTTTCCCGAGGGCCCAATGAGCAGTTCTTC. It yields the protein CSVSRGPNEQFF.